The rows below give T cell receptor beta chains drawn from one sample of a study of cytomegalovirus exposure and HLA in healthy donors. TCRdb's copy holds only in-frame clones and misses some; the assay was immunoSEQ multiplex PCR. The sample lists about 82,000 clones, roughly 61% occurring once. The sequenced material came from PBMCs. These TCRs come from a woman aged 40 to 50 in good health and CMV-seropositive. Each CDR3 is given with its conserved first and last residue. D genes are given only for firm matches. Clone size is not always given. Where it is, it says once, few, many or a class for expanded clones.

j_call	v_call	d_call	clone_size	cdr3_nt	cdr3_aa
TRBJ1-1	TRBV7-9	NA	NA	TGTGCCAGCAGCCTAGACCGCAGGGGTACTGAAGCTTTCTTT	CASSLDRRGTEAFF
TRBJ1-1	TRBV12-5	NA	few	TGTGCTAGTGGTTTCGAGGGACTGGGAGCTTTCTTT	CASGFEGLGAFF
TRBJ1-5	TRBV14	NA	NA	TGTGCCAGCAGCCAACAGGGCTCCCCCCAGCATTTT	CASSQQGSPQHF
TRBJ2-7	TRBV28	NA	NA	TGTGCCAGCAGCTATACAGGAAGCTCCTACGAGCAGTACTTC	CASSYTGSSYEQYF
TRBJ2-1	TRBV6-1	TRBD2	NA	TGTGCCAGCAGGCTCCCGGGACTAGCGTCGTATGAGCAGTTCTTC	CASRLPGLASYEQFF
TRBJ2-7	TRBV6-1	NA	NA	TGTGCCAGCAGTGAAAGGGCTAGCGGGACAGGCTACGAGCAGTACTTC	CASSERASGTGYEQYF
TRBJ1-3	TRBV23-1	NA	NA	TGCGCCCCACAGGGCCGCTTCTGTAAGGATTTT	CAPQGRFCKDF
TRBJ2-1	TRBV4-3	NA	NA	TGCGCCAGCAGCCAAGATATGGTCAGATTTCCCAATGAGCAGTTCTTC	CASSQDMVRFPNEQFF
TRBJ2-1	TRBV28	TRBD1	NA	TGTGCCAGCACCATTAGGGGACAGGGGATGGTCAATGAGCAGTTCTTC	CASTIRGQGMVNEQFF
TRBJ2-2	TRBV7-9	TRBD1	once	TGTGCCAGCAGCTTCGGACAGGGGTACACCGGGGAGCTGTTTTTT	CASSFGQGYTGELFF
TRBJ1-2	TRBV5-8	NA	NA	TGTGCCAGCAGCTTGCGTTCGACAGACTATGGCTACACCTTC	CASSLRSTDYGYTF
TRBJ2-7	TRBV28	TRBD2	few	TGTGCCAGCAGTCCCCCGGGGGGGAGGGGAATCTACGAGCAGTACTTC	CASSPPGGRGIYEQYF
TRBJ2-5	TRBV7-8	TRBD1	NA	TGTGCCAGCAGCTACAGGACAGGGACGGAAGGAGAGACCCAGTACTTC	CASSYRTGTEGETQYF
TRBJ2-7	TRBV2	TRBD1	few	TGTGCCAGCAAACCGGGACAGGGGGCCAACGAGCAGTACTTC	CASKPGQGANEQYF
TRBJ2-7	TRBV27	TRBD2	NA	TGTGCCAGCAGACCTCTCGGGCTAGCGGGAGACTACGAGCAGTACTTC	CASRPLGLAGDYEQYF
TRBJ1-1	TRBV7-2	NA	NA	TGTGCCAGCAGCCGATCGGTGGACACTGAAGCTTTCTTT	CASSRSVDTEAFF
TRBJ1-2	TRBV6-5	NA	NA	TGTGCCAGCAGTTACAAGGCCAAGGGGTATGGCTACACCTTC	CASSYKAKGYGYTF
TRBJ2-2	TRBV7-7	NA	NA	TGTGCCAGCAGCTTAGGACAAGCGAACACCGGGGAGCTGTTTTTT	CASSLGQANTGELFF
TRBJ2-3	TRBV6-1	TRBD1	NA	TGTGCCAGCACTATTGGACAGGTCACAGATACGCAGTATTTT	CASTIGQVTDTQYF
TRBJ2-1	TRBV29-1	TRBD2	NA	TGCAGCGTCGGGACTAGCGGGAGAAGATTGATCCACAATGAGCAGTTCTTC	CSVGTSGRRLIHNEQFF
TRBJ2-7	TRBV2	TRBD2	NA	TGTGCCAGCAGTGAACAACTAGCGGGAGTCCGCGAGCAGTACTTC	CASSEQLAGVREQYF
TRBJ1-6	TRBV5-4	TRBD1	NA	TGTGCCAGCAGCTTGGGACAGGGCCAATATAATTCACCCCTCCACTTT	CASSLGQGQYNSPLHF
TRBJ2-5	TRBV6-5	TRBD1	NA	TGTGCCAGCAGCCCCGGGACAGGGTCGGAGACCCAGTACTTC	CASSPGTGSETQYF
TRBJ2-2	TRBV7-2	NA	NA	TGTGCCAGCAGCCCCCTAACGGCCGGGGAGCTGTTTTTT	CASSPLTAGELFF
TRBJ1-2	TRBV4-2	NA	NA	TGTGCCAGCAGCCAAGATAATTCCCTGACAGGTATCTATGGCTACACCTTC	CASSQDNSLTGIYGYTF
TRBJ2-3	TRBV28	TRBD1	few	TGTGCCAGCAGGTCCGGGACAGCCACAGATACGCAGTATTTT	CASRSGTATDTQYF
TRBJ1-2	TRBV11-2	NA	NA	TGTGCCAGCAACTCTGGGACACGATATGGCTACACCTTC	CASNSGTRYGYTF
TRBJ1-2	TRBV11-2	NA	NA	TGTGCCAGCAGCCCGGGATCGGGGGGCTACACCTTC	CASSPGSGGYTF
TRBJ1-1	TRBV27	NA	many	TGTGCCAGCAGTGTGTCCCCCGACAGGTGGGTGACTGAAGCTTTCTTT	CASSVSPDRWVTEAFF
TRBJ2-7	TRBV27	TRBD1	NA	TGTGCCAGCAGTTTAAGGGACAGGGACAGCGAGCAGTACTTC	CASSLRDRDSEQYF
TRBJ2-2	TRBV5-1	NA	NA	TGCGCCAGCAGCTTACAGCAGAACACCGGGGAGCTGTTTTTT	CASSLQQNTGELFF
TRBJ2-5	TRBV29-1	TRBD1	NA	TGCAGCGTTATAAGGACAGGGCAGGAGACCCAGTACTTC	CSVIRTGQETQYF
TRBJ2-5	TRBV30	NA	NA	TGTGCCTGGAGTTTTGGGCGTCAAGAGACCCAGTACTTC	CAWSFGRQETQYF
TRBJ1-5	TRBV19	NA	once	TGTGCCAGTAGTATAGAGGGGGGGCAGCTCGGCAATCAGCCCCAGCATTTT	CASSIEGGQLGNQPQHF
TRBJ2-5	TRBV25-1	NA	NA	TGTGCCAGCAGTGAAACAGGCGCAAAAGAGACCCAGTACTTC	CASSETGAKETQYF
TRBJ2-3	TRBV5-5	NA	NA	TGTGCCAGCAGCTTGGAGTGGGGCGCAGATACGCAGTATTTT	CASSLEWGADTQYF
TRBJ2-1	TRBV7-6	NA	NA	TGTGCCAGCAGCATACTCGGGAGTATCTCCTACAATGAGCAGTTCTTC	CASSILGSISYNEQFF
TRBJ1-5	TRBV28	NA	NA	TGTGCCAGCAGCCGGGGGTGGAATCAGCCCCAGCATTTT	CASSRGWNQPQHF
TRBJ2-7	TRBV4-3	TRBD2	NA	TGCGCCAGCAGCCAAGATCATCTAGCGGGAGGGCGAGAGCAGTACTTC	CASSQDHLAGGREQYF
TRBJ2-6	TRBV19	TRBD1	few	TGTGCCAGTAGTATAGAGGGGGGCAGGGGGCGTTCAACATCTGGGGCCAACGTCCTGACTTTC	CASSIEGGRGRSTSGANVLTF
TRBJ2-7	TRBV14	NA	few	TGTGCCAGCAGCCCAAGATGGGGGCGGGCGCCATCCTACGAGCAGTACTTC	CASSPRWGRAPSYEQYF
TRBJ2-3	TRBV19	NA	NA	TGTGCCAGTAGTATAATGGGGGCCAAAGATACGCAGTATTTT	CASSIMGAKDTQYF
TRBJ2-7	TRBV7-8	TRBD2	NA	TGTGCCAGCAGCCCAAATGGGAGAATCGGGACTAGCTTCGCCTACGAGCAGTACTTC	CASSPNGRIGTSFAYEQYF
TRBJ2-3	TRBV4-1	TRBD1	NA	TGCGCCAGCAGCCAATCTCCGGGACAGGGGGCGTGGGATACGCAGTATTTT	CASSQSPGQGAWDTQYF
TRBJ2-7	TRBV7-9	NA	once	TGTGCCAGCAGCTTAGAAGACAGATCAAAACAGTACTTC	CASSLEDRSKQYF
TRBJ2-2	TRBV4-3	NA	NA	TGCGCCAGCAGCCAGCGGACAAGCACCGGGGAGCTGTTTTTT	CASSQRTSTGELFF
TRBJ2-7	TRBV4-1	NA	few	TGCGCCAGCAGCCAAGTCGGGGACTCATTCTACGAGCAGTACTTC	CASSQVGDSFYEQYF
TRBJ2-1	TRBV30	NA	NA	TGTGCCTGGAGTGTGGCAGGGGGGAATGAGCAGTTCTTC	CAWSVAGGNEQFF
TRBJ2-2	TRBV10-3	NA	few	TGTGCCATCAGCAGACAGGGGACTACGAACACCGGGGAGCTGTTTTTT	CAISRQGTTNTGELFF
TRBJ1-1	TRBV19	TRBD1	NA	TGTGCCAGTAGTATATCCCAGGGGGCTTTTGAAGCTTTCTTT	CASSISQGAFEAFF
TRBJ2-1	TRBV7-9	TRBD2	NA	TGTGCCAGCAGCTTAGCGGGGGCGGGAGGGATGGTTGAGCAGTTCTTC	CASSLAGAGGMVEQFF